One and the same sample provided the 7 T cell receptor beta chains below, sequenced in a study of T cells after yellow fever vaccination. TCRdb analysed the 5' RACE reads with MiXCR anew, one entry per CDR3 protein. The table lists some 600,000 distinct CDR3 sequences, 17% of them singletons. The sample here was PBMCs, taken 5 days after the first yellow fever vaccination. Receptors originate from a man aged 18 to 29 who received the YFV17D yellow fever vaccine.

This clonotype was recorded a few times. The chain employs TRBV4-1 and TRBJ2-4; D is possibly TRBD1 or TRBD2 (6 bases each). CDR1 and CDR2 from the germline V gene are MGHRA and YSYEKL. Trimming left V 3 bases short and J 3 bases short, with 12 bases between. CDR3 length: 15 residues. In DNA form, the CDR3 reads TGCGCCAGCAGCCAGGGGGGCCTAGGCAAAAACATTCAGTACTTC. Its translation is CASSQGGLGKNIQYF.

This clonotype has only a few counts. This chain uses TRBV4-3 with TRBJ2-7; perhaps TRBD2 as D (5 bases). V dropped 2 bases and J dropped 2 bases, with 10 bases sitting between them. Germline values: CDR1 LGHNA, CDR2 YSLEER. The CDR3 loop spans 14 amino acids. CDR3 loop: CASSQSRDTYEQYF. Written as DNA, the CDR3 is TGCGCCAGCAGCCAATCCCGGGATACCTACGAGCAGTACTTC.

A few counts support this clonotype. The chain recombines TRBV3-1 with TRBJ1-1; D unresolved. Trimming stripped 4 bases from V and 5 bases from J, with 29 bases between. There are 19 residues in the CDR3. Germline assignment: CDR1 LGHDT and CDR2 YNNKEL (reference sequence). The CDR3 region is CASSPLYYGPAKGNTEAFF. For the CDR3, the DNA is TGTGCCAGCAGCCCCCTTTACTATGGGCCCGCTAAAGGGAATACTGAAGCTTTCTTT.

This clonotype has only a few counts. The V and J genes are TRBV4-2 and TRBJ2-1, with TRBD1 identical over 7 bases. Losses at the gene ends were 1 base for V and 4 bases for J; bases not matched to a gene: 7. This CDR3 has 16 amino acids. Germline CDR1 is LGHNA and CDR2 is YNFKEQ. The DNA for the CDR3 is TGTGCCAGCAGCCAAGTCGCCGGGACAGTATACAATGAGCAGTTCTTC. Translating it yields CASSQVAGTVYNEQFF.

This CDR3 is CATSDWRVQGSLKDTQYF. DNA of the CDR3: TGTGCCACCAGTGATTGGAGGGTACAGGGGTCCTTAAAAGATACGCAGTATTTT. The chain combines TRBV24-1 with TRBJ2-3; weak D call: TRBD1 (7 bases). V lost 2 bases and J lost 5, with 22 bases in between. The CDR3 loop spans 18 amino acids. Germline V gives CDR1 KGHDR, CDR2 SFDVKD.

This clonotype occurred a few times. This chain joins TRBV20-1 and TRBJ2-3; 9 bases map to TRBD2. Germline CDR1 reads DFQATT; CDR2 reads SNEGSKA (reference sequence). The CDR3 runs 15 residues. With V trimmed by 2 bases and J by 2 bases, 5 bases remained unmatched. As DNA, the CDR3 is TGCAGTGCTAGAAGGCTAGCGGGAACCACAGATACGCAGTATTTT. Residues: CSARRLAGTTDTQYF.

This clonotype was picked up many times. The V gene is TRBV7-9, the J gene TRBJ2-1, with 8 bases aligning to TRBD2. This CDR3 is built from 13 residues. V lost 5 bases and J lost 10; bases outside the gene matches: 7. CDR1 and CDR2 (germline): SEHNR, FQNEAQ (reference sequence). The CDR3 sequence: CASSLRSGDEQFF. The DNA of the CDR3 is TGTGCCAGCAGCCTCCGTAGCGGGGACGAGCAGTTCTTC.